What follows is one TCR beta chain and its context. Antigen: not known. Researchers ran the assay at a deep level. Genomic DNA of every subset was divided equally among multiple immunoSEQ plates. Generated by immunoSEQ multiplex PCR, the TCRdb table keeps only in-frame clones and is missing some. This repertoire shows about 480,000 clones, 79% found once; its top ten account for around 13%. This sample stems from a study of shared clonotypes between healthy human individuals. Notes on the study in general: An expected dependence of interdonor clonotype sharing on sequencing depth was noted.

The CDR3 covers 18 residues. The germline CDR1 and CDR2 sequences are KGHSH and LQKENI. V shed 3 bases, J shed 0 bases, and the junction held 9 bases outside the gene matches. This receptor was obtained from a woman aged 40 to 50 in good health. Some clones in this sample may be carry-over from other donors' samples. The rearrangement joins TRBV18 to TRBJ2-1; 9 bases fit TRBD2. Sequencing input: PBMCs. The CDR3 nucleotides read TGTGCCAGCTCACCCCTGGGAGGTAGCGGGAGCTCCTACAATGAGCAGTTCTTC. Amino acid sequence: CASSPLGGSGSSYNEQFF.